One sample yielded the 25 T cell receptor beta chains listed below, sequenced in a study of PD-1 blockade in mismatch repair-deficient tumors. Sequencing used immunoSEQ multiplex PCR; TCRdb keeps in-frame clones, though not all of them. The data contain 90,000 to 120,000 clones, 82% of them singletons. Sequenced material: peripheral blood, taken about eight months after starting pembrolizumab. These receptor sequences come from an adult with mismatch repair-deficient cancer.

The CDR3 DNA follows: TGTGCCAGCAGTAAAGAACTAGTTAGGAATGAGCAGTTCTTC. It encodes CASSKELVRNEQFF. The chain is built from TRBV6-6 and TRBJ2-1; possible D gene TRBD2, 5 bases. Trimming took off 5 bases at V and 7 bases at J, with 15 bases between the two ends. This CDR3 has 14 residues. CDR1 is MNHNY and CDR2 is SVGAGI in the germline V gene (reference sequence).

The CDR3 DNA follows: TGTGCCAGCAGCTCACGAGCTCCGACAACCCGCTACAATGAGCAGTTCTTC. This translates into CASSSRAPTTRYNEQFF. The rearrangement uses TRBV7-2 and TRBJ2-1; D uncertain. V was cut by 4 bases and J by 3 bases, with 19 bases left in between. CDR1 and CDR2 from the germline V gene are SGHTA and FQGNSA. This CDR3 contains 17 residues.

A few counts support this clone. The chain carries TRBV18 and TRBJ2-7, with D perhaps TRBD1 or TRBD2 (5 bases each). The CDR3 totals 13 residues. CDR1 is KGHSH, CDR2 LQKENI, per germline. V was shortened by 2 bases and J by 2 bases, with 7 bases between the two germline ends. CDR3 sequence (DNA): TGTGCCAGCTCACCAAGGGACCCCTACGAGCAGTACTTC. It encodes CASSPRDPYEQYF.

The V and J genes are TRBV7-8 and TRBJ1-2; D gene uncertain. The germline V gene has CDR1 SGHVS and CDR2 FQNEAQ. The length of the CDR3 is 13 residues. The V and J ends lost 3 bases and 7 bases respectively, with 12 bases between them. The CDR3 loop reads CASSFPLAAGYTF. Written as DNA, the CDR3 is TGTGCCAGCAGCTTTCCGCTGGCCGCTGGCTACACCTTC.

This clone has a single count. The chain recombines TRBV11-2 with TRBJ2-7; D gene ambiguous. This CDR3 is built from 12 residues. Per germline, CDR1 SGHAT and CDR2 FQNNGV. The V gene lost 1 base and the J gene lost 4 bases, with 5 bases spanning the gap. The CDR3 nucleotides read TGTGCCAGCAGCTTAGGAAGGTACGAGCAGTACTTC. It yields the protein CASSLGRYEQYF.

The chain employs TRBV5-5 and TRBJ2-7, with no clear D. Per the germline V gene, CDR1 is SGHKS and CDR2 is YYEKEE (reference sequence). The V end lost 2 bases, the J end lost 2 bases, and 11 bases lay between the germline ends. The CDR3 consists of 14 residues. The CDR3 sequence is CASSFGTEAYEQYF. The CDR3 DNA sequence: TGTGCCAGCAGCTTTGGCACAGAAGCCTACGAGCAGTACTTC.

This clone was picked up one time. The chain couples TRBV11-2 to TRBJ2-7; D might be TRBD1 or TRBD2, each matching 5 bases. The CDR3 loop spans 14 amino acids. Germline V gene sequence: CDR1 SGHAT, CDR2 FQNNGV. V was cut by 0 bases and J by 7 bases, with 13 bases left in between. The CDR3 protein is CASSLDRVSGEQYF. Written as DNA, the CDR3 is TGTGCCAGCAGCTTAGACAGGGTCTCGGGGGAGCAGTACTTC.

The chain employs TRBV5-1 and TRBJ2-3; 7 positions match TRBD2. The CDR3 has 15 amino acids. V lost 1 base to trimming and J lost 5 bases; unmatched junction nucleotides: 7. Germline V gives CDR1 SGHRS, CDR2 YFSETQ. In DNA, the CDR3 is TGCGCCAGCAGCTTGTATGGGAGGGCCGGAGATACGCAGTATTTT. Translating it yields CASSLYGRAGDTQYF.

This clone was seen more than once but under ten times. This chain connects TRBV5-5 to TRBJ2-7; tentative D call: TRBD1 (5 bases). Germline loops: CDR1 SGHKS, CDR2 YYEKEE (reference sequence). V gave up 0 bases and J gave up 7 bases, with 17 bases separating them. The CDR3 extends over 15 amino acids. The CDR3 nucleotides are TGTGCCAGCAGCTTGGACGCAGAGGACATGCGGGAGCAGTACTTC. It is translated as CASSLDAEDMREQYF.

The V call is TRBV25-1, the J call TRBJ2-5; the D is unclear. The germline V gene has CDR1 MGHDK and CDR2 SYGVNS. Trimming removed 3 bases at V and 1 base at J, with 3 bases between. The CDR3 is 12 amino acids. The DNA of the CDR3 is TGTGCCAGCAGTGACAGCCAAGAGACCCAGTACTTC. Translating it yields CASSDSQETQYF.

The rearrangement joins TRBV7-6 to TRBJ2-7; D gene ambiguous. The length of the CDR3 is 12 residues. The ends were cut back, 3 bases at V and 7 bases at J, with 10 bases in the middle. Germline-derived CDR1 and CDR2 are SGHVS and FNYEAQ. CDR3 sequence reads: CASSFTTGEQYF. As DNA, the CDR3 is TGTGCCAGCAGCTTTACCACTGGTGAGCAGTACTTC. Looking up the rest from reference TRBV7-6 and TRBJ2-7 gives the full variable domain: GAGVSQSPRYKVTKRGQDVALRCDPISGHVSLYWYRQALGQGPEFLTYFNYEAQQDKSGLPNDRFSAERPEGSISTLTIQRTEQRDSAMYRCASSFTTGEQYFGPGTRLTVT.

This chain links TRBV6-1 with TRBJ2-3, with 7 bases fitting TRBD2. The trim removed 1 base at V and 0 bases at J, leaving 7 bases unmatched. CDR3 length equals 17 residues. CDR1 and CDR2 (germline): MNHNS, SASEGT. The CDR3 sequence is CASSEDARRGSTDTQYF. CDR3 nucleotides: TGTGCCAGCAGTGAAGACGCACGGCGGGGGAGCACAGATACGCAGTATTTT.

The rearrangement uses TRBV7-9 and TRBJ1-2, with D possibly matching TRBD1 (5 bases). Trimming took off 3 bases at V and 7 bases at J, with 15 bases between the two ends. The germline V gene has CDR1 SEHNR and CDR2 FQNEAQ (reference sequence). The CDR3 extends over 14 amino acids. CDR3 region: CASSFRDLRAGYTF. DNA of the CDR3: TGTGCCAGCAGCTTCCGGGACCTACGGGCTGGCTACACCTTC. The full variable domain, with the rest looked up from reference TRBV7-9 and TRBJ1-2, is DTGVSQNPRHKITKRGQNVTFRCDPISEHNRLYWYRQTLGQGPEFLTYFQNEAQLEKSRLLSDRFSAERPKGSFSTLEIQRTEQGDSAMYLCASSFRDLRAGYTFGSGTRLTVV.

This chain joins TRBV4-2 and TRBJ2-1; maybe TRBD2 (5 bases). The CDR3 totals 16 residues. Germline V gives CDR1 LGHNA, CDR2 YNFKEQ. V shed 1 base and J shed 4 bases, with 14 bases lying between them. In nucleotides, the CDR3 is TGTGCCAGCAGCCAAGGTAGCGCCCCGTCATACAATGAGCAGTTCTTC. Translated: CASSQGSAPSYNEQFF.

The V gene is TRBV15, the J gene TRBJ1-2; 7 nucleotides line up with TRBD1. V was clipped by 0 bases and J by 7 bases; unmatched bases: 8. Germline CDR1 reads LNHNV; CDR2 reads YYDKDF (reference sequence). The CDR3 is 15 amino acids. CDR3 in DNA: TGTGCCACCAGCAGAGACAGGGGGAATTGGGGTGGCTACACCTTC. Residues: CATSRDRGNWGGYTF.

This chain's CDR3 is CASTGGRLSYNEQFF. The CDR3 nucleotides are TGTGCCAGCACGGGGGGCAGGCTATCCTACAATGAGCAGTTCTTC. The J gene is TRBJ2-1, the V gene TRBV2; possible D gene TRBD2, 7 bases. The CDR3 sequence is 15 residues long. V lost 7 bases to trimming and J lost 1 base, with 14 bases between them. Germline V gives CDR1 SNHLY, CDR2 FYNNEI.

J is TRBJ2-5 and V is TRBV6-1; 12 bases are a match to TRBD2. The length of the CDR3 is 16 residues. V was pared by 4 bases and J by 0 bases, with 3 bases of the junction left unmatched. CDR1 and CDR2 from the germline V gene are MNHNS and SASEGT. For the CDR3, the DNA is TGTGCCAGCAGTGCCGGGACTAGCGGGTACCAAGAGACCCAGTACTTC. Its protein product is CASSAGTSGYQETQYF.

The chain employs TRBV4-1 and TRBJ1-2; TRBD1 agrees at 9 bases. Germline loops: CDR1 MGHRA, CDR2 YSYEKL. The CDR3 has 15 residues. V gave up 0 bases and J gave up 8 bases; unmatched junction bases: 7. CDR3 residues: CASSQERTGARGYTF. As DNA, the CDR3 is TGCGCCAGCAGCCAAGAACGGACAGGGGCAAGGGGCTACACCTTC.

The V call is TRBV5-8, the J call TRBJ2-7; D is possibly TRBD1 (5 bases). The germline V and J ends were trimmed by 0 bases and 11 bases, with 12 bases remaining between them. Germline V gene lookup returns CDR1 SGHTS and CDR2 YDEGEE. The CDR3 has 12 amino acids. CDR3 region: CASSLEGSGKYF. In nucleotides, the CDR3 is TGTGCCAGCAGCTTGGAAGGATCAGGGAAGTACTTC.

This sequence joins TRBV5-6 and TRBJ2-7; a possible D gene is TRBD1 (6 bases). Trimming removed 4 bases at V and 6 bases at J, with 14 bases between. The CDR3 length is 13 residues. Germline CDR1 and CDR2: SGHDT and YYEEEE. The CDR3 loop is CASSLQGWREQYF. For the CDR3, the DNA is TGTGCCAGCAGCCTACAGGGTTGGCGCGAGCAGTACTTC.

This sequence joins TRBV4-1 and TRBJ2-7; 13 positions match TRBD2. The V gene end was trimmed by 1 base and the J gene end by 2 bases; junction bases not matched to a gene: 8. The CDR3 contains 18 residues. Per the germline V gene, CDR1 is MGHRA and CDR2 is YSYEKL. CDR3 sequence: CASSQVFRTSGGTYEQYF. In DNA, the CDR3 is TGCGCCAGCAGCCAAGTATTCCGGACTAGCGGGGGAACCTACGAGCAGTACTTC.

With regard to this clone: The sample has other DNA sequences that encode this CDR3 too. This chain connects TRBV4-1 to TRBJ2-1; no reliable D call. With 0 bases removed from V and 4 bases from J, the gap between germline ends came to 4 bases. This CDR3 comprises 13 residues. From germline, CDR1 is MGHRA and CDR2 YSYEKL. The CDR3 nucleotides are TGCGCCAGCAGCCAAGACCCTTACAATGAGCAGTTCTTC. This gives the protein CASSQDPYNEQFF.

The chain combines TRBV28 with TRBJ2-4; tentative D call: TRBD2 (6 bases). The CDR3 length is 17 residues. V was trimmed by 5 bases and J by 2 bases, leaving 19 bases between them. In germline, CDR1 is MDHEN, CDR2 SYDVKM. This CDR3 reads CASSLSGDGPPKNIQYF. CDR3 in DNA: TGTGCCAGCAGTCTGTCGGGGGATGGACCCCCCAAAAACATTCAGTACTTC. Full variable domain (outside the CDR3, taken from reference TRBV28 and TRBJ2-4): DVKVTQSSRYLVKRTGEKVFLECVQDMDHENMFWYRQDPGLGLRLIYFSYDVKMKEKGDIPEGYSVSREKKERFSLILESASTNQTSMYLCASSLSGDGPPKNIQYFGAGTRLSVL.

The chain links TRBV2 to TRBJ2-1, with 14 bases that match TRBD2. Trimming at V came to 5 bases and at J to 9 bases, leaving 6 bases not matched to a gene. The germline gives CDR1 SNHLY, CDR2 FYNNEI. The CDR3 loop spans 15 amino acids. CDR3 coding DNA: TGTGCCAGCAGTTTGGGACTAGCGGGAGCAAGTGAGCAGTTCTTC. Its translation: CASSLGLAGASEQFF.

V usage is TRBV11-3 and J usage is TRBJ2-3; the D gene is possibly TRBD2 (6 bases). CDR3 length equals 17 residues. The V end was cut by 5 bases, the J end by 0 bases, with 18 bases between. Per the germline V gene, CDR1 is SGHNT and CDR2 is YENEEA. The CDR3 sequence is CASSQRPGLTSTDTQYF. As DNA, the CDR3 is TGTGCCAGCAGCCAAAGACCGGGACTCACTAGCACAGATACGCAGTATTTT.